This entry features one T cell receptor (beta chain) sequence. Per germline, CDR1 MNHEY and CDR2 SVGAGI. The ends were cut back, 3 bases at V and 7 bases at J, with 10 bases in the middle. The CDR3 covers 13 residues. This sample was included in a study of control samples from healthy donors and cancer patients. Libraries were prepared by immunoSEQ multiplex PCR; TCRdb keeps only in-frame clonotypes and omits some of them. The table lists more than 100,000 clones, around nine tenths of them singletons. The receptor comes from a man in his 60s with lung cancer. Sequencing used PBMCs. This chain links TRBV6-5 with TRBJ1-5, with D unclear. The CDR3 DNA reads as TGTGCCAGCAGTTATAATATAGACCAGCCCCAGCATTTT. Translated: CASSYNIDQPQHF.